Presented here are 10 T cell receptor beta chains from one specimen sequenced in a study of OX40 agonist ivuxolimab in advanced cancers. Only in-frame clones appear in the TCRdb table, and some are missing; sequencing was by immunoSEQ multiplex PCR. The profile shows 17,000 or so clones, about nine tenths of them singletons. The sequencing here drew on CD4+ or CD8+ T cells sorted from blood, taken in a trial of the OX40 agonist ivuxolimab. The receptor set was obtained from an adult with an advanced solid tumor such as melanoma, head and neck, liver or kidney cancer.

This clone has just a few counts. The CDR3 protein is CASSLAGYEQFF. The CDR3 DNA sequence: TGTGCCAGCAGCTTAGCAGGGTATGAGCAGTTCTTC. V and J are TRBV7-2 and TRBJ2-1; unclear D gene. In germline, CDR1 is SGHTA, CDR2 FQGNSA. Deletions cut 0 bases from V and 8 bases from J, with 5 bases between. The CDR3 is 12 amino acids.

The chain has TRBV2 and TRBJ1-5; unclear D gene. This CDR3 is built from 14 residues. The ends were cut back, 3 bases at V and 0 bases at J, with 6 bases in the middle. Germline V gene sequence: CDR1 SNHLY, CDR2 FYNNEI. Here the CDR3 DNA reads TGTGCCAGCAGTGACATTACTAGCAATCAGCCCCAGCATTTT. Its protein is CASSDITSNQPQHF. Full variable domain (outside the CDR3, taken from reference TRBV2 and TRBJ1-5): EPEVTQTPSHQVTQMGQEVILRCVPISNHLYFYWYRQILGQKVEFLVSFYNNEISEKSEIFDDQFSVERPDGSNFTLKIRSTKLEDSAMYFCASSDITSNQPQHFGDGTRLSIL.

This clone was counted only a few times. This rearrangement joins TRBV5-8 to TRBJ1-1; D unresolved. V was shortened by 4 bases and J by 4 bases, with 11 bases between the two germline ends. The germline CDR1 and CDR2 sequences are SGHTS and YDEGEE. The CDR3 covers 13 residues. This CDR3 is CASSDRVFTEAFF. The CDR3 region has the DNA TGTGCCAGCAGCGACCGGGTTTTCACTGAAGCTTTCTTT. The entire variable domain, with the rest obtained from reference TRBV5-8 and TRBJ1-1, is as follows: EAGVTQSPTHLIKTRGQQATLRCSPISGHTSVYWYQQALGLGLQFLLWYDEGEERNRGNFPPRFSGRQFPNYSSELNVNALELEDSALYLCASSDRVFTEAFFGQGTRLTVV.

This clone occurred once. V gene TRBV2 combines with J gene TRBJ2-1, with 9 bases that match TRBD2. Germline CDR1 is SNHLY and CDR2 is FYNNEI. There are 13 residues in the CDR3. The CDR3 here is CAGGSGRWVEQFF. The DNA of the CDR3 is TGTGCGGGAGGCAGCGGGAGGTGGGTTGAGCAGTTCTTC.

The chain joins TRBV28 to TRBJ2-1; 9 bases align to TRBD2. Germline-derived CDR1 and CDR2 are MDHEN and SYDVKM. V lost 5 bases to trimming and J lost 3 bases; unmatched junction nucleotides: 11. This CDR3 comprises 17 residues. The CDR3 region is CASSPRSGTSYYNEQFF. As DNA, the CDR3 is TGTGCCAGCAGTCCCCGATCAGGGACTAGCTACTACAATGAGCAGTTCTTC.

CDR3 protein: CASSLDAGLSNQPQHF. The CDR3 region has the DNA TGTGCCAGCAGCTTGGATGCAGGGCTTTCAAATCAGCCCCAGCATTTT. This chain uses TRBV5-4 with TRBJ1-5; D possibly corresponds to TRBD1 (5 bases). This CDR3 spans 16 amino acids. The V gene's germline CDR1 is SGHNT and CDR2 YYREEE (reference sequence). Trimming took off 0 bases at V and 4 bases at J, with 14 bases between the two ends.

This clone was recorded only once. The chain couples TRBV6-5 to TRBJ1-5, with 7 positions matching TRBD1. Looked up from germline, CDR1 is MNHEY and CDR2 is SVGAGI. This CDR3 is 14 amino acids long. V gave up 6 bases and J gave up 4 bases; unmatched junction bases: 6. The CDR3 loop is CASSRQGGNQPQHF. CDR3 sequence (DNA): TGTGCCAGCAGCCGACAGGGTGGGAATCAGCCCCAGCATTTT.

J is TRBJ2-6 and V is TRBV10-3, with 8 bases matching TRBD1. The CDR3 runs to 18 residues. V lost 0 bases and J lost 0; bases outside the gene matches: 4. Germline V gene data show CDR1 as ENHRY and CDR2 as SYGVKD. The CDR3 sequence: CAISESTGDDSGANVLTF. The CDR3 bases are TGTGCCATCAGTGAGTCGACAGGGGATGACTCTGGGGCCAACGTCCTGACTTTC.

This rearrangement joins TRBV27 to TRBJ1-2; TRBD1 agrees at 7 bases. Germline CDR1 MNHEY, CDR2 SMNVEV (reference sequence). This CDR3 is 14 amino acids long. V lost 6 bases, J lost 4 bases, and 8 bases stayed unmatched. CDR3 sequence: CASSPGQRGYGYTF. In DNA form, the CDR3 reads TGTGCCAGCAGCCCGGGACAGAGAGGCTATGGCTACACCTTC.

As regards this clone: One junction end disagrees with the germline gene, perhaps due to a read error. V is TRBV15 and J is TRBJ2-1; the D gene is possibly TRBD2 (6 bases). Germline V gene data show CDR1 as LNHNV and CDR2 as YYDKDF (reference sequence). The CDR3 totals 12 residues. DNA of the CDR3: TGTGCCACCAGCAGTGGTGGGGCAAGGAGGGTCTTC. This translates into CATSSGGARRVF.